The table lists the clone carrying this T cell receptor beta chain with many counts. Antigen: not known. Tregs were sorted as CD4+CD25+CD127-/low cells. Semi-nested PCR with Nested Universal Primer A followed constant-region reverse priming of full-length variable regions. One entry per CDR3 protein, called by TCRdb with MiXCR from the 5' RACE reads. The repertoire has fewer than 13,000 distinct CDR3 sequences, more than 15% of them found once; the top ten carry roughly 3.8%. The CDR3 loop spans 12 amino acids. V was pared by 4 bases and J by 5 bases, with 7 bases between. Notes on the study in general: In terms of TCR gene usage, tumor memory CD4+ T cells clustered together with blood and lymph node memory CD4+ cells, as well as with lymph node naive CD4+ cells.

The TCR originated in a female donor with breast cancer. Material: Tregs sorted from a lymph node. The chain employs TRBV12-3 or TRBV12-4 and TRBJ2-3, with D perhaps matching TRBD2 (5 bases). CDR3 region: CASSWGEDTQYF. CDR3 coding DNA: TGTGCCAGCAGTTGGGGAGAAGATACGCAGTATTTT.